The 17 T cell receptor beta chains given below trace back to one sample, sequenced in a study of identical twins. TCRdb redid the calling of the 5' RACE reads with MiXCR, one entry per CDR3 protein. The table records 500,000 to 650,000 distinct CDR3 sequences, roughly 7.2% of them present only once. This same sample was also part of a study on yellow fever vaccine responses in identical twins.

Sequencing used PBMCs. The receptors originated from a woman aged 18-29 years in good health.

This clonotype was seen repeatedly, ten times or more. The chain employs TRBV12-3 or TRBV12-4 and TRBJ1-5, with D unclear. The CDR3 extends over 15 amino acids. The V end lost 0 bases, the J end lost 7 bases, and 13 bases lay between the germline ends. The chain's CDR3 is CASSLALAFHQPQHF. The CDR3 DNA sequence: TGTGCCAGCAGTTTAGCGCTGGCCTTCCACCAGCCCCAGCATTTT.

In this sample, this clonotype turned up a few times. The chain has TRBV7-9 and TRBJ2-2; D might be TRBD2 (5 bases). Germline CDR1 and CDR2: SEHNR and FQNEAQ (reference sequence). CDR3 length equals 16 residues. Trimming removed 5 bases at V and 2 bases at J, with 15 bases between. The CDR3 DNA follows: TGTGCCAGCAGCCCTATTCGGGATTATAACACCGGGGAGCTGTTTTTT. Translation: CASSPIRDYNTGELFF.

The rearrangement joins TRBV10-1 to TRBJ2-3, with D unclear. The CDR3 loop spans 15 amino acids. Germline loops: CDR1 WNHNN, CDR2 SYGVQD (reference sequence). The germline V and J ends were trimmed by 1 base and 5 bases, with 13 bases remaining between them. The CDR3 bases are TGCGCCAGCAGTGAGTGGGCCACCAGCCTAGATACGCAGTATTTT. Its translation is CASSEWATSLDTQYF.

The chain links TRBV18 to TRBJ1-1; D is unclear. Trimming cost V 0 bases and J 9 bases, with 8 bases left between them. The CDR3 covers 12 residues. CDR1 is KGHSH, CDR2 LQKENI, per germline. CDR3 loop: CASSPPSQKAFF. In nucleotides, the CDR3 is TGTGCCAGCTCACCACCTTCCCAGAAAGCTTTCTTT.

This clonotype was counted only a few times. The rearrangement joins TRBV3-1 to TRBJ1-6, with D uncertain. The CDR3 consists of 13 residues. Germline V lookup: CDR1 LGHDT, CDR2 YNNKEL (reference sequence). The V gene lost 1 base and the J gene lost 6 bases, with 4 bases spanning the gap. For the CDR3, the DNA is TGTGCCAGCAGCCAAGTAACTAATTCACCCCTCCACTTT. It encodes CASSQVTNSPLHF.

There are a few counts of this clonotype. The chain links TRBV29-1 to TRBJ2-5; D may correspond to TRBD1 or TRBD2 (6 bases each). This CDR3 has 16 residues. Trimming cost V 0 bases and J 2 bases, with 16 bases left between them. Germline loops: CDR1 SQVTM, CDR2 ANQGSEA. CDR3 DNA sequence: TGCAGCGTTGAAGAAAAGGGGGGATGGGGGCAAGAGACCCAGTACTTC. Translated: CSVEEKGGWGQETQYF.

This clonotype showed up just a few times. CDR3 protein: CASSQRQGGEETQYF. The CDR3 DNA reads TGTGCCAGCAGTCAGAGACAGGGAGGGGAAGAGACCCAGTACTTC. The chain combines TRBV6-1 with TRBJ2-5; D could derive from TRBD1 or TRBD2 (7 bases each). V dropped 5 bases and J dropped 3 bases, with 16 bases sitting between them. Germline CDR1 MNHNS, CDR2 SASEGT. The CDR3 is 15 amino acids.

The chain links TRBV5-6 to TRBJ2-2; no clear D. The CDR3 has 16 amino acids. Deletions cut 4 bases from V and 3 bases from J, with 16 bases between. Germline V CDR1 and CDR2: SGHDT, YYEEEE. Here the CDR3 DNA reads TGTGCCAGCAGCGTTCAGGTGATGCGAGACACCGGGGAGCTGTTTTTT. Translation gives CASSVQVMRDTGELFF. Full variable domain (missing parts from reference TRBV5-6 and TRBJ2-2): DAGVTQSPTHLIKTRGQQVTLRCSPKSGHDTVSWYQQALGQGPQFIFQYYEEEERQRGNFPDRFSGHQFPNYSSELNVNALLLGDSALYLCASSVQVMRDTGELFFGEGSRLTVL.

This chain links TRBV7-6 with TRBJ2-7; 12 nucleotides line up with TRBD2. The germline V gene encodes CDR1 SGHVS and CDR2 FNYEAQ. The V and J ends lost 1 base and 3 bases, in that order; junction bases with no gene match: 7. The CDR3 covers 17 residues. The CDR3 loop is CASSLGLAGAAGYEQYF. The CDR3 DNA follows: TGTGCCAGCAGCTTAGGACTAGCGGGAGCTGCTGGCTACGAGCAGTACTTC.

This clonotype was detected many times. CDR3 sequence (DNA): TGTGCCAGCGGATCAGTGAACACTGAAGCTTTCTTT. This gives the protein CASGSVNTEAFF. This chain joins TRBV7-9 and TRBJ1-1; D not certain. CDR1 SEHNR and CDR2 FQNEAQ come from the germline V gene (reference sequence). The CDR3 contains 12 residues. Between the trimmed V and J ends, which lost 8 bases and 0 bases, there was a span of 7 bases.

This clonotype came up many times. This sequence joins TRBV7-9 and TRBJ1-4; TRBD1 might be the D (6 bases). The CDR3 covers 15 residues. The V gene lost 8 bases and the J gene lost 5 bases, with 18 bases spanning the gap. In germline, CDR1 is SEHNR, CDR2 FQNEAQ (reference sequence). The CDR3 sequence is CASATSGQPNEKLFF. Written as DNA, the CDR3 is TGTGCCAGCGCTACGTCCGGACAGCCGAATGAAAAACTGTTTTTT.

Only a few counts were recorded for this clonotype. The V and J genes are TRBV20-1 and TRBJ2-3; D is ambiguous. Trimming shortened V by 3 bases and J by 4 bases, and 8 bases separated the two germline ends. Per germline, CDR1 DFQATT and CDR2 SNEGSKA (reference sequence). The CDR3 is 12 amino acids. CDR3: CSASTQADTQYF. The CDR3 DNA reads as TGCAGTGCTAGTACTCAGGCAGATACGCAGTATTTT.

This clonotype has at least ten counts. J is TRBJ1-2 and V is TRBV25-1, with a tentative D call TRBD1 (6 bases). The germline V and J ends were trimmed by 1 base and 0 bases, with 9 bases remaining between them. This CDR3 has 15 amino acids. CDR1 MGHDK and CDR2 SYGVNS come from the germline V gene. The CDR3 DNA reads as TGTGCCAGCAGTGAATCGGGGGACACTAACTATGGCTACACCTTC. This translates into CASSESGDTNYGYTF.

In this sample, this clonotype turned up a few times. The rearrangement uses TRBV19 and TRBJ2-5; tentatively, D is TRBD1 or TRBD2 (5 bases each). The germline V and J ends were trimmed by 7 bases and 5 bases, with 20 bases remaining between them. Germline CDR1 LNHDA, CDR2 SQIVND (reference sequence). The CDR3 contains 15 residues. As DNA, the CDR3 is TGTGCCAGTACCAGGACTGGGACGTCTGGGGAGACCCAGTACTTC. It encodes CASTRTGTSGETQYF.

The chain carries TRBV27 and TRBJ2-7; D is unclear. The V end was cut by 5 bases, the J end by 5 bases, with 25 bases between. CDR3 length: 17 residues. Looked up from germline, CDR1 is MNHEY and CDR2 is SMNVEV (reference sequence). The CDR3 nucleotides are TGTGCCAGCAGTCCTGTTTTCCGTCGGGTCTTGGTCGACGAGCAGTACTTC. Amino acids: CASSPVFRRVLVDEQYF.

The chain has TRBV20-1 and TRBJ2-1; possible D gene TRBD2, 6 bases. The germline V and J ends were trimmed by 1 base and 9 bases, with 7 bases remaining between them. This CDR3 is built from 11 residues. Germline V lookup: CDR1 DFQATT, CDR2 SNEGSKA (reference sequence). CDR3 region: CSARGTTEQFF. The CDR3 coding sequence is TGCAGTGCTAGAGGGACTACTGAGCAGTTCTTC.

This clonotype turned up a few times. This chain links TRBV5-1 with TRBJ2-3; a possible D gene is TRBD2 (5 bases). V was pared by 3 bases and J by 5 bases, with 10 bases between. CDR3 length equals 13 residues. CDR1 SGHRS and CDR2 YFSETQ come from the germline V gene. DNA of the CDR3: TGCGCCAGCAGCTACGCCGAGGGAGATACGCAGTATTTT. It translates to CASSYAEGDTQYF.